The 8 T cell receptor beta chains listed next were all sequenced from one sample in a study of T cell responses to AZD1222 COVID-19 vaccine. Profiled with immunoSEQ multiplex PCR; TCRdb holds only in-frame clones, not every one. The sample includes around 100,000 clones, about nine tenths of them seen just once. The input for sequencing was peripheral blood, taken on day 0 of AZD1222 vaccination. The receptors derive from an adult in good health.

The chain recombines TRBV30 with TRBJ2-5; 9 nucleotides line up with TRBD2. CDR3 length: 13 residues. The trim removed 4 bases at V and 2 bases at J, leaving 2 bases unmatched. CDR1 GTSNPN and CDR2 SVGIG come from the germline V gene (reference sequence). The CDR3 spells CAWTSGAQETQYF. In DNA, the CDR3 is TGTGCCTGGACTAGCGGGGCGCAAGAGACCCAGTACTTC.

The CDR3 coding sequence is TGTGCCAGCAGTAAGCGGGAGGGCTACGAGCAGTACTTC. This sequence encodes CASSKREGYEQYF. This chain joins TRBV6-5 and TRBJ2-7, with 10 bases that match TRBD2. Germline V gives CDR1 MNHEY, CDR2 SVGAGI. The CDR3 is 13 residues long. V was pared by 5 bases and J by 3 bases, with 1 base of the junction left unmatched.

The rearrangement joins TRBV7-2 to TRBJ2-2, with TRBD2 identical over 9 bases. Germline lookup yields CDR1 SGHTA and CDR2 FQGNSA. There are 13 residues in the CDR3. J lost 6 bases, V lost 6 bases, and 2 bases had no gene match. The CDR3 loop is CASRGLAPGELFF. CDR3 nucleotide sequence: TGTGCCAGCAGGGGACTAGCTCCCGGGGAGCTGTTTTTT.

The chain couples TRBV7-6 to TRBJ2-1; 12 positions match TRBD2. The CDR3 consists of 17 residues. With V trimmed by 5 bases and J by 5 bases, 10 bases remained unmatched. Germline V CDR1 and CDR2: SGHVS, FNYEAQ. CDR3 sequence reads: CASSKGLAGYVDNEQFF. The CDR3 DNA follows: TGTGCCAGCAGCAAAGGACTAGCGGGGTACGTCGACAATGAGCAGTTCTTC. Together with reference TRBV7-6 and TRBJ2-1, the CDR3 gives the full variable domain: GAGVSQSPRYKVTKRGQDVALRCDPISGHVSLYWYRQALGQGPEFLTYFNYEAQQDKSGLPNDRFSAERPEGSISTLTIQRTEQRDSAMYRCASSKGLAGYVDNEQFFGPGTRLTVL.

The J gene is TRBJ2-5, the V gene TRBV24-1; either TRBD1 or TRBD2 may supply D (5 bases each). The V gene's germline CDR1 is KGHDR and CDR2 SFDVKD. The V end lost 5 bases, the J end lost 5 bases, and 14 bases lay between the germline ends. This CDR3 is 14 amino acids long. CDR3 bases: TGTGCCACCAGTGTCCCGGGACCCCTTGAGACCCAGTACTTC. Its translation is CATSVPGPLETQYF.

The chain joins TRBV5-1 to TRBJ2-1; 12 positions agree with TRBD2. CDR3 size: 15 residues. Germline V gene lookup returns CDR1 SGHRS and CDR2 YFSETQ. V dropped 6 bases and J dropped 7; count of bases not matched to a gene: 8. CDR3 sequence reads: CASTFGLAGMNEQFF. In DNA, the CDR3 is TGCGCCAGCACCTTTGGACTAGCGGGAATGAATGAGCAGTTCTTC.

The chain combines TRBV27 with TRBJ1-1; 7 nucleotides align to TRBD1. With V trimmed by 6 bases and J by 5 bases, 12 bases remained unmatched. This CDR3 is 15 amino acids long. Per germline, CDR1 MNHEY and CDR2 SMNVEV (reference sequence). The CDR3: CASRSGGGVGTEAFF. The CDR3 nucleotides read TGTGCCAGCAGATCAGGGGGTGGGGTGGGAACTGAAGCTTTCTTT.

J is TRBJ2-7 and V is TRBV11-3, with 7 bases lining up with TRBD1. V lost 5 bases and J lost 7; bases outside the gene matches: 11. The CDR3 runs 14 residues. The germline V gene has CDR1 SGHNT and CDR2 YENEEA. The CDR3 DNA reads TGTGCCAGCAGCCGAACTGACAGGGAAGGAGAGCAGTACTTC. This translates into CASSRTDREGEQYF.